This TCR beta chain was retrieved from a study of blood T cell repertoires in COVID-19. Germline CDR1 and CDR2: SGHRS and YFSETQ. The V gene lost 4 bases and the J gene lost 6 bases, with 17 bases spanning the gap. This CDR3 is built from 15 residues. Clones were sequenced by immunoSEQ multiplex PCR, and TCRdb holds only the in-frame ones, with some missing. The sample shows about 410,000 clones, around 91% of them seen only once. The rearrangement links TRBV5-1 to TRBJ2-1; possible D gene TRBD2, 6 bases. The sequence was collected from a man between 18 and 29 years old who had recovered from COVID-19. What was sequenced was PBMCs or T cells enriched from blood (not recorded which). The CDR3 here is CASSPGLSTSNEQFF. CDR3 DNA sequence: TGCGCCAGCAGCCCGGGATTATCGACTAGCAATGAGCAGTTCTTC. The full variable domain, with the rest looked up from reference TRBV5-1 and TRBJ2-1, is KAGVTQTPRYLIKTRGQQVTLSCSPISGHRSVSWYQQTPGQGLQFLFEYFSETQRNKGNFPGRFSGRQFSNSRSEMNVSTLELGDSALYLCASSPGLSTSNEQFFGPGTRLTVL.